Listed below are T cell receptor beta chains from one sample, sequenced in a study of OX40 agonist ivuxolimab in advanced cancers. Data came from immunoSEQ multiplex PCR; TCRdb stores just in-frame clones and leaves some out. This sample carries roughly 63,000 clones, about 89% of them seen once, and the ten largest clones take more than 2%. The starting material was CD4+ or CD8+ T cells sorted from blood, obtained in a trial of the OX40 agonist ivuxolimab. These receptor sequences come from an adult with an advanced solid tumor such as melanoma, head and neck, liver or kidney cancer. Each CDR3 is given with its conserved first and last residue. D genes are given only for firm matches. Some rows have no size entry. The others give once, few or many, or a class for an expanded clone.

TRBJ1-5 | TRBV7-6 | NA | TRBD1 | TGTGCCACCTCCCTAGGACAGGGTGGCAATCAGCCCCAGCATTTT | CATSLGQGGNQPQHF
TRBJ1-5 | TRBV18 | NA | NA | TGTGCCAGCTCACCACCGGCAGAACCAAATCAGCCCCAGCATTTT | CASSPPAEPNQPQHF
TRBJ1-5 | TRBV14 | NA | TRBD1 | TGTGCCAGCAGCCAGCCGGGACAGGGGCGAATAGGCAATCAGCCCCAGCATTTT | CASSQPGQGRIGNQPQHF
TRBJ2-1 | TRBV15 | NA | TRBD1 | TGTGCCACCAGCAGGATGGGACAGGCGGTCGACAATGAGCAGTTCTTC | CATSRMGQAVDNEQFF
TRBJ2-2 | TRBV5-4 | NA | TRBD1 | TGTGCCAGCAGCTTGGGATACAGGGGCGGAAACGGGGAGCTGTTTTTT | CASSLGYRGGNGELFF
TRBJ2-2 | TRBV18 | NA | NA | TGTGCCAGCTCACTGGGAATAAACACCGGGGAGCTGTTTTTT | CASSLGINTGELFF
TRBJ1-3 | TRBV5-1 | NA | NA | TGCGCCAGCAGCTTGGAAGGAGGGACGGCAGGAAACACCATATATTTT | CASSLEGGTAGNTIYF
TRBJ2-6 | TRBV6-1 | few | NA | TGTGCCATCGAGGTCTCTGGGGCCAACGTCCTGACTTTC | CAIEVSGANVLTF
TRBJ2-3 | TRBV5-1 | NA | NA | TGCGCCAGCAGCTTGAGGACCGGCCGTGAGGATACGCAGTATTTT | CASSLRTGREDTQYF
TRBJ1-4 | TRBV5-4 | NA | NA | TGTGCCAGCAGCCTGCTCCCGAGGCCTAATGAAAAACTGTTTTTT | CASSLLPRPNEKLFF
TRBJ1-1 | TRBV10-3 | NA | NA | TGTGCCATCAGTGGCACAGGGCGCACTGAAGCTTTCTTT | CAISGTGRTEAFF
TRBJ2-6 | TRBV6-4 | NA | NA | TGTGCCAGCAGCCCACAGGAGTCTGGGGCCAACGTCCTGACTTTC | CASSPQESGANVLTF
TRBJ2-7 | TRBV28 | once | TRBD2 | TGTGCCAGCAGTCCGACTAGCCACGGGGGTACCTACGAGCAGTACTTC | CASSPTSHGGTYEQYF
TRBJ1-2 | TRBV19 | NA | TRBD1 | TGTGCCAGCAATCGCGCGACAGGGAACTATGGCTACACCTTC | CASNRATGNYGYTF
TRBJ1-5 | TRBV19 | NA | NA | TGTGCCAGTAGTGTGACAGGTACATATCAGCCCCAGCATTTT | CASSVTGTYQPQHF
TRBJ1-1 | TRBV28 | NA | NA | TGTGCCAGCAGTTCAGTTGGGCAGGGGCAGGGCACTGAAGCTTTCTTT | CASSSVGQGQGTEAFF
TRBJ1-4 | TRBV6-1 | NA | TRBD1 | TGTGCCAGCAGTGCGCCCCCGGGACAGGGGACACTAACTAATGAAAAACTGTTTTTT | CASSAPPGQGTLTNEKLFF
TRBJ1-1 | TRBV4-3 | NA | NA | TGCGCCAGCAGCCGAGGGCCAGAAGCTTTCTTT | CASSRGPEAFF
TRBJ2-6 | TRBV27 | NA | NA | TGTGCCAGCAGTTTGGTCGCAGTCAGCTCTGGGGCCAACGTCCTGACTTTC | CASSLVAVSSGANVLTF
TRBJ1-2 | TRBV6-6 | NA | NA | TGTGCCAGCAGTTACTTCCCCGGGGCCGGCTACACCTTC | CASSYFPGAGYTF
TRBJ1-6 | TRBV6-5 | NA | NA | TGTGCCAGCACGGGGACCCTGAATTCACCCCTCCACTTT | CASTGTLNSPLHF
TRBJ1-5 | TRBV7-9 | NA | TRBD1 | TGTGCCAGCAGCTTTCGAGGGGGCCAGCCCCAGCATTTT | CASSFRGGQPQHF
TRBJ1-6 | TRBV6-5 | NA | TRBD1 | TGTGCCAGCAGTTACTCGATGGGACAGGGAGGATCACCCCTCCACTTT | CASSYSMGQGGSPLHF
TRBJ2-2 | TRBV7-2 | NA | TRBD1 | TGTGCCAGCAGCAACACCAGGGGGCAGGGCGGGGAGCTGTTTTTT | CASSNTRGQGGELFF
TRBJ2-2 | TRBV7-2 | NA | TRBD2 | TGTGCCAGCAGCTTAGCGGCTAGCGGGGGAGACGGGGAGCTGTTTTTT | CASSLAASGGDGELFF
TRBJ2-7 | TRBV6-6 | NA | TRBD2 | TGTGCCAGCACAGGTAGCGGGAGCCACGAGCAGTACTTC | CASTGSGSHEQYF
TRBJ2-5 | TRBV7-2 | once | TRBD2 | TGTGCCAGCAGCTTCTCCCACTACGGGGGGGCCAGAGAGACCCAGTACTTC | CASSFSHYGGARETQYF
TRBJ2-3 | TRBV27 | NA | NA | TGTGCCAGTTCCTATTTTATGGGCGGCACAGATACGCAGTATTTT | CASSYFMGGTDTQYF
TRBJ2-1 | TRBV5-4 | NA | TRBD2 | TGTGCCAGCAGTCCGACTAGCGGGGCTTCCTACAATGAGCAGTTCTTC | CASSPTSGASYNEQFF
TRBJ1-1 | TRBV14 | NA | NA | TGTGCCAGCAGCCAAGTCTGGCCGAACACTGAAGCTTTCTTT | CASSQVWPNTEAFF
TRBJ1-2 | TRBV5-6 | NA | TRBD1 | TGTGCCAGCAGCCCGACAGGGGGAGGCTATGGCTACACCTTC | CASSPTGGGYGYTF
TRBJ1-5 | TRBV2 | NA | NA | TGTGCCAGCAGTGAACAGGGATCCAATAGCAATCAGCCCCAGCATTTT | CASSEQGSNSNQPQHF
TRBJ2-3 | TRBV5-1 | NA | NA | TGCGCCAGCAGCTCCGCCGCTAGCGCGGTCTCAGATACGCAGTATTTT | CASSSAASAVSDTQYF
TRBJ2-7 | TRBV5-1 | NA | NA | TGCGCCAGCAGCTTGGGGTCATCTCCAGGGTCCTACGAGCAGTACTTC | CASSLGSSPGSYEQYF
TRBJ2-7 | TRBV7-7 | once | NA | TGTGCTAGCAGCCCATCGGGTTCCCGCTCCTACGAGCAGTACTTC | CASSPSGSRSYEQYF
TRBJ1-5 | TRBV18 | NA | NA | TGTGCCAGCTCACCAGGGGCCGGGAACAATCAGCCCCAGCATTTT | CASSPGAGNNQPQHF
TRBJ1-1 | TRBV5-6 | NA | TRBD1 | TGTGCCAGCAGCTTAAAGGACAGGGGAGGTGAAGCTTTCTTT | CASSLKDRGGEAFF
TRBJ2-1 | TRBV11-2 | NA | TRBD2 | TGTGCCAGCAGCAGGACTAGCATGCGAGTCAATGAGCAGTTCTTC | CASSRTSMRVNEQFF
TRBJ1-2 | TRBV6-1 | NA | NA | TGTGCCAGCAGTGATACTCGGACACCTTATGGCTACACCTTC | CASSDTRTPYGYTF
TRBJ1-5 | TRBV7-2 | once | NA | TGTGCCAGCAGCTTAGCGAGCAGCATGAATCAGCCCCAGCATTTT | CASSLASSMNQPQHF
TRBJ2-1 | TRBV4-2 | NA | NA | TGTGCCAGCAGCCAAGACGGAACAGTATACAATGAGCAGTTCTTC | CASSQDGTVYNEQFF
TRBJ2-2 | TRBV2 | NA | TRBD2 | TGTGCCAGCAGTGGGACTAGCGGGAGTTTGGCCGGGGAGCTGTTTTTT | CASSGTSGSLAGELFF
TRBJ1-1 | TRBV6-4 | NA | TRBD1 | TGTGCCACCCGGGACAGTGAAGCTTTCTTT | CATRDSEAFF
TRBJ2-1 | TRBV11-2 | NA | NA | TGTGCCAGCAGCTGGGGTGGGGCACGGGAGTTCTTC | CASSWGGAREFF
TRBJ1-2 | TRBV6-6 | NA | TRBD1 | TGTGCCAGCCAGGGGACAGGGTGGAATGGCTACACCTTC | CASQGTGWNGYTF
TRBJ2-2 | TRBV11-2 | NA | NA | TGTGCCAGCAGCCCCCTAACCGGGGGCAGGGGCGGGGAGCTGTTTTTT | CASSPLTGGRGGELFF
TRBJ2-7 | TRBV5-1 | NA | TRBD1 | TGCGCCAGCAGTCCATCGGACAGGAGCTCCTACGAGCAGTACTTC | CASSPSDRSSYEQYF
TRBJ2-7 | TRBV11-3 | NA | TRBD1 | TGTGCCAGCAGCTTAGAAGGGACAGGGGCCGAGCAGTACTTC | CASSLEGTGAEQYF
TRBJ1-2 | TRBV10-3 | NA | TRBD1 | TGTGCCATCAGTAAACAGGGGACTAACTATGGCTACACCTTC | CAISKQGTNYGYTF
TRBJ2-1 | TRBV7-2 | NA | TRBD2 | TGTGCCAGCAGCCCTAGCGGGGGGGCCTACAATGAGCAGTTCTTC | CASSPSGGAYNEQFF
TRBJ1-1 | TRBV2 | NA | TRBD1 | TGTGCCAGCAGTGAGGCAGGGGGCACTGAAGCTTTCTTT | CASSEAGGTEAFF